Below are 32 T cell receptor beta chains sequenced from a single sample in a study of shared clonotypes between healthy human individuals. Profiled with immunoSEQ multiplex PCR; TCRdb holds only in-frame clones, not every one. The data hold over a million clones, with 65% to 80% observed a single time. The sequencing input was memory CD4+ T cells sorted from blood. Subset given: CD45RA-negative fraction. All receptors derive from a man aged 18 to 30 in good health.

The CDR3 DNA sequence: TGTGCCAGCAGCTTAGGCCAAGGGAGCGTGGAGACCCAGTACTTC. This codes for CASSLGQGSVETQYF. The chain is built from TRBV7-9 and TRBJ2-5, with a tentative D call TRBD2 (5 bases). Trimming pared 1 base from V and 5 bases from J, leaving 14 bases between. Looked up from germline, CDR1 is SEHNR and CDR2 is FQNEAQ (reference sequence). The CDR3 runs 15 residues.

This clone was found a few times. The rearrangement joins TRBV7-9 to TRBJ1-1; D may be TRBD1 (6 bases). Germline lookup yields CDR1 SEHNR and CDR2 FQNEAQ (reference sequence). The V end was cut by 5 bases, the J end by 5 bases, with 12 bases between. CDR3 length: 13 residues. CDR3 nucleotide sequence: TGTGCCAGCAGCGACTCAGGGGTGACTGAAGCTTTCTTT. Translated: CASSDSGVTEAFF.

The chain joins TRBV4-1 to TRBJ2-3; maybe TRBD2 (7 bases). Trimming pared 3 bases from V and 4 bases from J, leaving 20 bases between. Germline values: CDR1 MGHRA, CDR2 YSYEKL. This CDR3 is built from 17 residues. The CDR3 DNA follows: TGCGCCAGCAGCCAGGACCCTCCGGGGGCGGGGGCAGATACGCAGTATTTT. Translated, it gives CASSQDPPGAGADTQYF.

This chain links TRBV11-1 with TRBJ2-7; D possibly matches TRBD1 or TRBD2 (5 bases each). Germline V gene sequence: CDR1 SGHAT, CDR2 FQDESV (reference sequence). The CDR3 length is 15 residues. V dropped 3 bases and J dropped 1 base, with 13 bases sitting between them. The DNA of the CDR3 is TGTGCCAGCAGCTTGTTAGGGACGGGGTCCTACGAGCAGTACTTC. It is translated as CASSLLGTGSYEQYF.

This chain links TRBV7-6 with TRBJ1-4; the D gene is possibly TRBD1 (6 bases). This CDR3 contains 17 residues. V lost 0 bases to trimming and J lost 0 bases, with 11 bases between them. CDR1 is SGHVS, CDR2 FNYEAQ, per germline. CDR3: CASSLASTGTTNEKLFF. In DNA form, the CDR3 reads TGTGCCAGCAGCTTAGCCTCCACAGGGACAACTAATGAAAAACTGTTTTTT.

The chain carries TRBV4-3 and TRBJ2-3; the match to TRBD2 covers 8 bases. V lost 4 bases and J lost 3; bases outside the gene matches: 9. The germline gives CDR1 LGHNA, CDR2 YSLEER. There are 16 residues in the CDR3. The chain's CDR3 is CASSPGVAGSTDTQYF. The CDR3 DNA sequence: TGCGCCAGCAGCCCAGGGGTAGCGGGGAGTACAGATACGCAGTATTTT.

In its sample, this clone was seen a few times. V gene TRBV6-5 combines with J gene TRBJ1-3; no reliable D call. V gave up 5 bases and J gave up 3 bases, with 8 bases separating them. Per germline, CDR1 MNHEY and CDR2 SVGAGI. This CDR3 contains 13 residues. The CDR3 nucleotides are TGTGCCAGCAGTCAAATTATTGGAAACACCATATATTTT. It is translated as CASSQIIGNTIYF.

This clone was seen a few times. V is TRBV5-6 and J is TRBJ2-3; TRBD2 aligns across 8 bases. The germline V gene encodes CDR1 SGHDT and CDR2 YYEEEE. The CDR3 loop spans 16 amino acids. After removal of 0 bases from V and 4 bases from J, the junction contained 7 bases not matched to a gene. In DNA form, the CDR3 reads TGTGCCAGCAGCTTGGGTGGTAGCGGGGTCGCAGATACGCAGTATTTT. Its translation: CASSLGGSGVADTQYF.

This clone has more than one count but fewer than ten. The CDR3 DNA is TGTGCCAGCAGTGAGGGACAGGGGGCCTCCTACACCTTC. Protein product: CASSEGQGASYTF. This chain connects TRBV6-1 to TRBJ1-2, with 12 bases identical to TRBD1. Looked up from germline, CDR1 is MNHNS and CDR2 is SASEGT. The V and J ends lost 3 bases and 10 bases, in that order; junction bases with no gene match: 3. The CDR3 loop spans 13 amino acids.

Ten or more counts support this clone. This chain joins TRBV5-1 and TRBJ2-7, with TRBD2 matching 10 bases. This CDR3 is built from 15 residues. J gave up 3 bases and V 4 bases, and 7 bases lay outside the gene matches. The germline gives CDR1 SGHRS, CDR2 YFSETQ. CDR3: CASSLDGTSVYEQYF. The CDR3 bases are TGCGCCAGCAGCCTGGATGGGACTAGCGTCTACGAGCAGTACTTC.

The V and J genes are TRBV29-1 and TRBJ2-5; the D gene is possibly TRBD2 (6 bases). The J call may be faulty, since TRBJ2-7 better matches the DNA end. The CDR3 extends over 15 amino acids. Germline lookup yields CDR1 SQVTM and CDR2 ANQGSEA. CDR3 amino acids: CSVGVGRPTSYEQYF. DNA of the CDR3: TGCAGCGTCGGCGTCGGGAGACCGACCTCCTACGAGCAGTACTTC.

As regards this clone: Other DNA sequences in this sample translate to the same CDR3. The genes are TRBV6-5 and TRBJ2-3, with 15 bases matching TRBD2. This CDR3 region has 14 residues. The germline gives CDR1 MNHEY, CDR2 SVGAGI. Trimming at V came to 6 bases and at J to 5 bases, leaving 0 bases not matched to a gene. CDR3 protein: CASRGLAGGDTQYF. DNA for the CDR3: TGTGCCAGCAGGGGACTAGCGGGGGGAGATACGCAGTATTTT.

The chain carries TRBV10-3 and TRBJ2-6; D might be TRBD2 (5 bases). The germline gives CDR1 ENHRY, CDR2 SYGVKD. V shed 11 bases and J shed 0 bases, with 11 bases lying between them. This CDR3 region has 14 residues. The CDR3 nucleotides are TGTGCCTCTGGGAGCGTCTCTGGGGCCAACGTCCTGACTTTC. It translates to CASGSVSGANVLTF.

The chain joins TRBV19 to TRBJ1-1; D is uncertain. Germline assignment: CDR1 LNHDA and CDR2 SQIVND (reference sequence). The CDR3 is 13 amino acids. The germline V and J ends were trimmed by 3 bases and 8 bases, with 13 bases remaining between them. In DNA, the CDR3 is TGTGCCAGTAGTATTTATGGAACGGGAGAAGCTTTCTTT. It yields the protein CASSIYGTGEAFF.

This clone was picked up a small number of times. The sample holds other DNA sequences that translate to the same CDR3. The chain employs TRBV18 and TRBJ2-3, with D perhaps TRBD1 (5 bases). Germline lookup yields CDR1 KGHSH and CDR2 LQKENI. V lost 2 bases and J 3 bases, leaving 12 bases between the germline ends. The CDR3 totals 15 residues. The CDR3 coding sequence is TGTGCCAGCTCACCAAGGGGTGTAAGGACAGATACGCAGTATTTT. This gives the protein CASSPRGVRTDTQYF. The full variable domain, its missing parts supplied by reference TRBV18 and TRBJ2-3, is NAGVMQNPRHLVRRRGQEARLRCSPMKGHSHVYWYRQLPEEGLKFMVYLQKENIIDESGMPKERFSAEFPKEGPSILRIQQVVRGDSAAYFCASSPRGVRTDTQYFGPGTRLTVL.

CDR3: CAIRDGNTGELFF. Here the CDR3 DNA reads TGTGCCATCAGGGACGGAAACACCGGGGAGCTGTTTTTT. The chain has TRBV10-3 and TRBJ2-2, with no clear D. The CDR3 is 13 amino acids. Germline lookup yields CDR1 ENHRY and CDR2 SYGVKD. The V and J ends lost 6 bases and 2 bases respectively, with 7 bases between them.

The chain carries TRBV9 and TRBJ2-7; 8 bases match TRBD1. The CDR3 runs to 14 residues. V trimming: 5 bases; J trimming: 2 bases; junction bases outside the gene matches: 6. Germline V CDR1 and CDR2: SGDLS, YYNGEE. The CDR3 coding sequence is TGTGCCAGCAGTCCCAAACAGGGGGCCTACGAGCAGTACTTC. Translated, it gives CASSPKQGAYEQYF.

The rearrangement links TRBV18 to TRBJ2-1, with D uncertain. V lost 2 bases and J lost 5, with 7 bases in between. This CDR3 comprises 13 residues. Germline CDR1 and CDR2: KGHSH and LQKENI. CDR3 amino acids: CASSPKRNNEQFF. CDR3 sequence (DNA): TGTGCCAGCTCACCAAAACGGAACAATGAGCAGTTCTTC.

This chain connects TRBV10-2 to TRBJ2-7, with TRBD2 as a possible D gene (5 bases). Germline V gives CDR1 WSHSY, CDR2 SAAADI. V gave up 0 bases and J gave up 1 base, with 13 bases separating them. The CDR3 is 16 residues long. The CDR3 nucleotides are TGCGCCAGCAGTGAGTCGAGCGGCAGCCGGTCCTACGAGCAGTACTTC. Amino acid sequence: CASSESSGSRSYEQYF.

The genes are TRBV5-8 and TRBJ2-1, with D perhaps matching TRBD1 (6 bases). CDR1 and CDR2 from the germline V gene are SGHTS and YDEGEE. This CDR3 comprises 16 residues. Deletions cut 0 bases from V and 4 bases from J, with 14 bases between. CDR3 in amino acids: CASSLVGARAYNEQFF. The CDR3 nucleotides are TGTGCCAGCAGCTTGGTGGGGGCAAGGGCTTACAATGAGCAGTTCTTC.

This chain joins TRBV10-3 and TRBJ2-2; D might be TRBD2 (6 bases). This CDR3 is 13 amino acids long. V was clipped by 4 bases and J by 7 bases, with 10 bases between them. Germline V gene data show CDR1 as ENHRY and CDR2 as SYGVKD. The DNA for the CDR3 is TGTGCCATCAGTGCTCAGGGAGGCGGGGAGCTGTTTTTT. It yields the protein CAISAQGGGELFF.

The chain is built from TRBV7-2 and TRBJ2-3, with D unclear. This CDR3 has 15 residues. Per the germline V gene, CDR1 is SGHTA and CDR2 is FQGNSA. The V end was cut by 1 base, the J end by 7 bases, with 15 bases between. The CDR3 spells CASSLVFLGPNTQYF. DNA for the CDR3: TGTGCCAGCAGCTTAGTTTTCCTAGGCCCAAATACGCAGTATTTT.

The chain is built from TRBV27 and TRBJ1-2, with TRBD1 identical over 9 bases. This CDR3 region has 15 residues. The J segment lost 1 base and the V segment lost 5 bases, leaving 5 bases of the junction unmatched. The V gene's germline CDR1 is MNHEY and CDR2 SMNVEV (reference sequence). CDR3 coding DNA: TGTGCCAGCAGTCCGGGGACAGGGTATAACTATGGCTACACCTTC. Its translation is CASSPGTGYNYGYTF.

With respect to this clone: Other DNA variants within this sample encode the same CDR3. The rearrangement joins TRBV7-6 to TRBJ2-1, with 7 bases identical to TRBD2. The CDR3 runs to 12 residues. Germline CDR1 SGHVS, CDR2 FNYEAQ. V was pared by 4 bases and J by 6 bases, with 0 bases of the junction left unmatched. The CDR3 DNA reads TGTGCCAGCAGCTCGGGGGGCAATGAGCAGTTCTTC. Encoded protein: CASSSGGNEQFF.

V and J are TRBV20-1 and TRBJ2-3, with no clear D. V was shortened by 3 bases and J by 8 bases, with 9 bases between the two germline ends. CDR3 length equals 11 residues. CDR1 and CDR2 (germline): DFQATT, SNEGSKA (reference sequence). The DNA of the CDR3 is TGCAGTGCTAGCAACTCGGGTACGCAGTATTTT. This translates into CSASNSGTQYF.

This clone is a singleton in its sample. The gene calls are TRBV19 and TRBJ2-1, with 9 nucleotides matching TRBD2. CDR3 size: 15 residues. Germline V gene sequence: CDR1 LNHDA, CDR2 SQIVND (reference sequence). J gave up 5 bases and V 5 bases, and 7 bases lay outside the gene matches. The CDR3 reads CASSGSGGPHNEQFF. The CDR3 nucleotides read TGTGCCAGTAGTGGGAGCGGGGGGCCACACAATGAGCAGTTCTTC.

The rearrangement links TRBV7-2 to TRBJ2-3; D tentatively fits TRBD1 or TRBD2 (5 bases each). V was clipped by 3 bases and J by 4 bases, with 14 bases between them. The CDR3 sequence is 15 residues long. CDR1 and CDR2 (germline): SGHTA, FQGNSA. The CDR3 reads CASSFALGVADTQYF. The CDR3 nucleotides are TGTGCCAGCAGCTTCGCCTTGGGGGTCGCAGATACGCAGTATTTT.

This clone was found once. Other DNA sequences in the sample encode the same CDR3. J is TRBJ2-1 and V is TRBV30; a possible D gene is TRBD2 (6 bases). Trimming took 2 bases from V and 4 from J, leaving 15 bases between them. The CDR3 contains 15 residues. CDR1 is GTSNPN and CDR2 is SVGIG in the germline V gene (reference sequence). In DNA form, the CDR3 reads TGTGCCTGGAGTCGGGCTAGCGCACTATACAATGAGCAGTTCTTC. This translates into CAWSRASALYNEQFF.

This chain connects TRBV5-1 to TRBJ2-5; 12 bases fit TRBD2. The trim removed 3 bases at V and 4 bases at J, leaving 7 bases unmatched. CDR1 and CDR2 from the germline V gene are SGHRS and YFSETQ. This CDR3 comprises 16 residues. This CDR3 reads CASSSGTSGSIETQYF. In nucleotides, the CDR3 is TGCGCCAGCAGCTCCGGGACTAGCGGGTCGATAGAGACCCAGTACTTC.

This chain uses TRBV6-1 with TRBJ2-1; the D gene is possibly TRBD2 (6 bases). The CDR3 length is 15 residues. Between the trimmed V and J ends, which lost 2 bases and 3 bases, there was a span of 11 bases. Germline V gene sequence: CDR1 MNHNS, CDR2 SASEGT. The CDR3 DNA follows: TGTGCCAGCAGTGAATCTGCGGGGTTCTACAATGAGCAGTTCTTC. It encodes CASSESAGFYNEQFF.

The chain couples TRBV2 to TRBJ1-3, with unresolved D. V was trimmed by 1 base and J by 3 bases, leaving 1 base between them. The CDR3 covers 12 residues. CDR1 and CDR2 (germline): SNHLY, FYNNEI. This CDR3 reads CASSEVGNTIYF. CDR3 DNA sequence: TGTGCCAGCAGTGAAGTTGGAAACACCATATATTTT.

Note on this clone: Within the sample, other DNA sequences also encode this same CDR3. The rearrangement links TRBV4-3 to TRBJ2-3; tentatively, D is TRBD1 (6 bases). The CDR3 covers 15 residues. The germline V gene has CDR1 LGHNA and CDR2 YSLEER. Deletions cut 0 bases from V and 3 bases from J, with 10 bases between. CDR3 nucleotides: TGCGCCAGCAGCCAAGATCGTAGGGGGACAGATACGCAGTATTTT. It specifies CASSQDRRGTDTQYF.